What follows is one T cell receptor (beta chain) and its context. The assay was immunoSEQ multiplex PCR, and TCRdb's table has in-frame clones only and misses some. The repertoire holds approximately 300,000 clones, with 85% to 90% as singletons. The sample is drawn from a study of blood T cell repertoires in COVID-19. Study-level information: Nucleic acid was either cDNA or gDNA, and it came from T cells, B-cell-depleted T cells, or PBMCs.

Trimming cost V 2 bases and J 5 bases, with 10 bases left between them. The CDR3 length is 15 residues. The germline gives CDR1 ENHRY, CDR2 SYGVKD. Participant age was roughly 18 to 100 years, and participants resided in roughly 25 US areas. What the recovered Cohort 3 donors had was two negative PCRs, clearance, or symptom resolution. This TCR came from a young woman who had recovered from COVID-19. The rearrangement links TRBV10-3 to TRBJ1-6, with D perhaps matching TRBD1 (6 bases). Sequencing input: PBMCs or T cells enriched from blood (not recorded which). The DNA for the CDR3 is TGTGCCATCAGTGAGGACAGGCCCGATAATTCACCCCTCCACTTT. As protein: CAISEDRPDNSPLHF.